The clone carrying this T cell receptor beta chain was picked up a small number of times. Its target is unknown. TCRB transcripts that were expressed got sequenced, as all of the isolated RNA had been reverse transcribed. Only in-frame clones appear in the TCRdb table, and some are missing; sequencing was by immunoSEQ multiplex PCR. The table shows some 370,000 clones, with about 10% occurring only once. These data come from a study of beta chain features in type 1 diabetes. Study conclusions and caveats: At VDJ recombination sites, type 1 diabetes patients had fewer insertions and more deleted nucleotides. Among patients with Type 1 diabetes, TCRB CDR3s were moderately but significantly shorter in every one of the four CD4+ subsets.

CD45RO/CCR7/CD25/CD127/CD95/CD27 staining was used to isolate CD4+ naive, central memory, regulatory and stem cell-like memory cells by sorting. With V trimmed by 3 bases and J by 3 bases, 5 bases remained unmatched. The V gene's germline CDR1 is SGHRS and CDR2 YFSETQ. The CDR3 loop spans 15 amino acids. The sequencing sample was made of central memory CD4+ T cells from blood. The sequence derives from a man aged 25 to 40 with type 1 diabetes. The chain links TRBV5-1 to TRBJ2-5, with 10 bases fitting TRBD1. DNA for the CDR3: TGCGCCAGCAGCTACACCGGGACAGGGGAAGAGACCCAGTACTTC. It translates to CASSYTGTGEETQYF. The entire variable domain, with the rest obtained from reference TRBV5-1 and TRBJ2-5, is as follows: KAGVTQTPRYLIKTRGQQVTLSCSPISGHRSVSWYQQTPGQGLQFLFEYFSETQRNKGNFPGRFSGRQFSNSRSEMNVSTLELGDSALYLCASSYTGTGEETQYFGPGTRLLVL.